The 7 T cell receptor beta chains below were found in one sample sequenced in a study of identical twins. TCRdb used MiXCR to reprocess the 5' RACE reads, holding one entry per CDR3 protein. The sample consists of roughly 240,000 distinct CDR3 sequences, roughly 7% of them appearing once. These data are also associated with another study on yellow fever vaccine responses in identical twins.

Sequences were obtained from memory (CD45RO+) T cells sorted from blood. These receptors all come from a woman younger than 30 in good health.

This clonotype appeared many times. The chain carries TRBV6-1 and TRBJ2-3; 8 bases fit TRBD2. Germline CDR1 and CDR2: MNHNS and SASEGT. With 7 bases clipped from V and 7 bases from J, the junction kept 7 bases outside the gene matches. The CDR3 extends over 13 amino acids. For the CDR3, the DNA is TGTGCCAGCACCAGCGGGAGCGGAAATACGCAGTATTTT. Its translation is CASTSGSGNTQYF.

This clonotype came up many times. The chain has TRBV5-1 and TRBJ1-2; D call uncertain. Germline CDR1 reads SGHRS; CDR2 reads YFSETQ. CDR3 length: 14 residues. Trimming removed 3 bases from V and 0 bases from J, with 9 bases in between. CDR3: CASSYDTANYGYTF. Written as DNA, the CDR3 is TGCGCCAGCAGCTATGACACAGCTAACTATGGCTACACCTTC.

Here the CDR3 reads CASVSQDTQYF. The CDR3 DNA is TGTGCCAGCGTCTCCCAGGATACGCAGTATTTT. The rearrangement joins TRBV7-9 to TRBJ2-3, with no clear D. V lost 8 bases, J lost 6 bases, and 9 bases lay in between. CDR1 and CDR2 (germline): SEHNR, FQNEAQ (reference sequence). This CDR3 is built from 11 residues.

This clonotype appeared a few times. The genes are TRBV6-1 and TRBJ2-3, with 8 bases aligning to TRBD2. The germline V gene encodes CDR1 MNHNS and CDR2 SASEGT. V shed 5 bases and J 5 bases; nucleotides not matched to a gene: 6. The CDR3 sequence is 14 residues long. The CDR3 sequence: CASSRGGTGDTQYF. CDR3 in DNA: TGTGCCAGCAGTCGCGGGGGGACCGGAGATACGCAGTATTTT.

There are many counts of this clonotype. The chain couples TRBV15 to TRBJ2-1; TRBD2 agrees at 8 bases. Trimming cost V 0 bases and J 4 bases; bases outside gene matches: 11. CDR3 length: 18 residues. CDR1 LNHNV and CDR2 YYDKDF come from the germline V gene (reference sequence). The CDR3 is CATSREWSGGTGYNEQFF. CDR3 nucleotides: TGTGCCACCAGCAGAGAATGGAGCGGGGGCACGGGTTACAATGAGCAGTTCTTC.

This chain uses TRBV24-1 with TRBJ2-2; D may be TRBD2 (5 bases). The CDR3 is 14 amino acids. Germline V gene data show CDR1 as KGHDR and CDR2 as SFDVKD. Trimming shortened V by 1 base and J by 5 bases, and 7 bases separated the two germline ends. The CDR3 region has the DNA TGTGCCACCAGTGATTTTGGGGAGACCGGGGAGCTGTTTTTT. Residues: CATSDFGETGELFF.

Regarding this clonotype: This may be a read error, as it is one base from a much larger clone. The chain employs TRBV28 and TRBJ2-7, with D maybe TRBD2 (5 bases). The CDR3 is made up of 11 amino acids. Trimming took off 6 bases at V and 2 bases at J, with 5 bases between the two ends. CDR1 is MDHEN, CDR2 SYDVKM, per germline. The CDR3 DNA reads TGTGCCAGCAGGGGAGCCTACGAGCAGTACTTC. This sequence encodes CASRGAYEQYF.